This T cell receptor beta chain emerged from a study of OX40 agonist ivuxolimab in advanced cancers. Samples of blood were obtained at baseline, on cycle 4 day 1, and on cycle 7 day 1. Profiled with immunoSEQ multiplex PCR; TCRdb holds only in-frame clones, not every one. Of 9,500 to 15,000 clones listed, roughly 81% were seen once; the top ten hold over 13%. Trimming pared 3 bases from V and 4 bases from J, leaving 7 bases between. CDR3 length: 12 residues. The germline V gene has CDR1 SEHNR and CDR2 FQNEAQ (reference sequence). Sample: CD4+ or CD8+ T cells sorted from blood, taken in a trial of the OX40 agonist ivuxolimab. V is TRBV7-9 and J is TRBJ2-7; the D is unclear. The receptor's source is an adult with an advanced solid tumor such as melanoma, head and neck, liver or kidney cancer. The CDR3 bases are TGTGCCAGCAGCTTGAATATTTACGAGCAGTACTTC. Amino acid sequence: CASSLNIYEQYF. The full variable domain, rest sourced from reference TRBV7-9 and TRBJ2-7, is DTGVSQNPRHKITKRGQNVTFRCDPISEHNRLYWYRQTLGQGPEFLTYFQNEAQLEKSRLLSDRFSAERPKGSFSTLEIQRTEQGDSAMYLCASSLNIYEQYFGPGTRLTVT.